One and the same sample provided the 7 T cell receptor beta chains below, sequenced in a study of blood T cell repertoires in COVID-19. Some clones are missing from TCRdb's copy, which holds only in-frame ones; the method was immunoSEQ multiplex PCR. The data show roughly 150,000 clones, approximately 88% seen once. Sequenced input: PBMCs or T cells enriched from blood (not recorded which). The source of these receptors is a man between 65 and 80 years old who had been exposed to COVID-19.

This CDR3 reads CASSRSNSGNTIYF. DNA of the CDR3: TGCGCCAGCAGCCGCAGTAATTCTGGAAACACCATATATTTT. The V and J genes are TRBV5-1 and TRBJ1-3; D unclear. The CDR3 covers 14 residues. V was cut by 4 bases and J by 1 base, with 9 bases left in between. Germline CDR1 SGHRS, CDR2 YFSETQ.

V gene TRBV6-5 combines with J gene TRBJ1-1; D is perhaps TRBD1 (6 bases). Trimming took off 8 bases at V and 1 base at J, with 11 bases between the two ends. CDR3 size: 13 residues. CDR1 MNHEY and CDR2 SVGAGI come from the germline V gene. The CDR3 DNA reads TGTGCCAGCCGCAGGGGTTCGAACACTGAAGCTTTCTTT. Protein product: CASRRGSNTEAFF.

V gene TRBV18 combines with J gene TRBJ1-4; D is uncertain. V shed 4 bases and J shed 0 bases, with 3 bases lying between them. Germline V gene lookup returns CDR1 KGHSH and CDR2 LQKENI. CDR3 length equals 13 residues. The DNA of the CDR3 is TGTGCCAGCTCACGAGCAACTAATGAAAAACTGTTTTTT. Amino acid sequence: CASSRATNEKLFF.

This rearrangement joins TRBV12-5 to TRBJ2-1, with a weak D call TRBD1 (6 bases). CDR1 and CDR2 (germline): LGHNT, FRNRAP. The CDR3 has 13 residues. V lost 2 bases, J lost 8 bases, and 10 bases lay in between. Here the CDR3 DNA reads TGTGCTAGTGGTTTGACAGGGTTCCATGAGCAGTTCTTC. Translation gives CASGLTGFHEQFF. Supplemented by reference TRBV12-5 and TRBJ2-1, the full variable domain reads DARVTQTPRHKVTEMGQEVTMRCQPILGHNTVFWYRQTMMQGLELLAYFRNRAPLDDSGMPKDRFSAEMPDATLATLKIQPSEPRDSAVYFCASGLTGFHEQFFGPGTRLTVL.

This sequence joins TRBV10-3 and TRBJ1-1, with 10 bases aligning to TRBD1. The CDR3 has 19 amino acids. Germline V gene lookup returns CDR1 ENHRY and CDR2 SYGVKD. Trimming at V came to 4 bases and at J to 5 bases, leaving 19 bases not matched to a gene. The CDR3 bases are TGTGCCATCAGTGTTGACCCCTGGGACAGGGGTTTCCCGGAGACTGAAGCTTTCTTT. It is translated as CAISVDPWDRGFPETEAFF.

This clone occurred once. J is TRBJ1-3 and V is TRBV19, with 12 bases fitting TRBD1. Trimming removed 4 bases from V and 3 bases from J; junction bases left unmatched: 7. CDR1 LNHDA and CDR2 SQIVND come from the germline V gene (reference sequence). The CDR3 is 17 residues long. As DNA, the CDR3 is TGTGCCAGTAGTAGCCGGGACAGGGGGCGCGGTGGAAACACCATATATTTT. As protein: CASSSRDRGRGGNTIYF.

This clone was seen more than once but under ten times. The V call is TRBV7-9, the J call TRBJ2-2, with TRBD1 identical over 7 bases. Trimming at V came to 1 base and at J to 2 bases, leaving 4 bases not matched to a gene. The CDR3 is 16 amino acids. CDR1 and CDR2 (germline): SEHNR, FQNEAQ (reference sequence). CDR3 amino acids: CASSLVGTANTGELFF. CDR3 in DNA: TGTGCCAGCAGCTTAGTAGGGACAGCTAACACCGGGGAGCTGTTTTTT. The full variable domain, with the rest looked up from reference TRBV7-9 and TRBJ2-2, is DTGVSQNPRHKITKRGQNVTFRCDPISEHNRLYWYRQTLGQGPEFLTYFQNEAQLEKSRLLSDRFSAERPKGSFSTLEIQRTEQGDSAMYLCASSLVGTANTGELFFGEGSRLTVL.